This T cell receptor (beta chain) stems from a study of shared clonotypes between healthy human individuals. Clones were sequenced by immunoSEQ multiplex PCR, and TCRdb holds only the in-frame ones, with some missing. The sample yields about half a million clones, 75% to 85% seen once. The CDR3 is 16 amino acids. V was trimmed by 4 bases and J by 2 bases, leaving 15 bases between them. The germline gives CDR1 MNHNY, CDR2 SVGAGI (reference sequence). The chain couples TRBV6-6 to TRBJ1-5; D remains ambiguous. What was sequenced was PBMCs. The TCR comes from a woman in her forties in good health. Some clones in this sample may be carry-over from other donors' samples. The CDR3 DNA is TGTGCCAGCAGTTGGATAGGAGGTAGGGGCAATCAGCCCCAGCATTTT. Its translation is CASSWIGGRGNQPQHF.